This entry describes one T cell receptor beta chain. The antigen is undetermined. The data are from a study of CD8 T cells in ankylosing spondylitis. Study-level results: Those disease-linked clones were CD8+; they were also relatively rare in peripheral blood.

Quantitative molecular-barcoded 5'-RACE generated the TCR beta libraries. TCRdb analysed the 5' RACE reads with MiXCR anew, one entry per CDR3 protein. The repertoire includes 150,000 to 200,000 distinct CDR3 sequences, roughly 20% of them detected once, and around 4.7% sits in the top ten. The length of the CDR3 is 17 residues. V gave up 4 bases and J gave up 3 bases, with 21 bases separating them. The chain couples TRBV12-3 or TRBV12-4 to TRBJ2-5; possible D gene TRBD1, 6 bases. The TCR comes from a male donor aged 5 to 29 with ankylosing spondylitis or in good health (not recorded which). Sample: blood, either unsorted or a sorted T cell fraction (not recorded which). The CDR3 protein is CASSSPGQLFPEETQYF. CDR3 nucleotide sequence: TGTGCCAGCAGTTCCCCGGGACAATTATTCCCCGAAGAGACCCAGTACTTC.